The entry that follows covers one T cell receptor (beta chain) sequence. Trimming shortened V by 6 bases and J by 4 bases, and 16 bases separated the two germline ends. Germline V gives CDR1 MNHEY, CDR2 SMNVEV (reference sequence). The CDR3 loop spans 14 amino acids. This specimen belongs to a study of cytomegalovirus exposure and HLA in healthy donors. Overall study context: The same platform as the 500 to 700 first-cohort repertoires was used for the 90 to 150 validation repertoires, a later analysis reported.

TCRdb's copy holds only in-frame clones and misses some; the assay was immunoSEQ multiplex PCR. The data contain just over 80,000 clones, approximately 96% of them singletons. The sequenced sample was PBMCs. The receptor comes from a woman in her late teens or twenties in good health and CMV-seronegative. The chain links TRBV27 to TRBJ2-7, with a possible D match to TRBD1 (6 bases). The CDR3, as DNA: TGTGCCAGCAGCACAGGGAAGGGAGCTTACGAGCAGTACTTC. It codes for CASSTGKGAYEQYF.